Listed below are T cell receptor beta chains from one sample, sequenced in a study of OX40 agonist ivuxolimab in advanced cancers. This table comes from immunoSEQ multiplex PCR, and its TCRdb copy is limited to in-frame clones, with some not included. The sample holds roughly 100,000 clones, 84% seen once. This specimen consisted of CD4+ or CD8+ T cells sorted from blood, obtained in a trial of the OX40 agonist ivuxolimab. These receptors originate from an adult with an advanced solid tumor such as melanoma, head and neck, liver or kidney cancer. Each CDR3 is given with its conserved first and last residue. The D gene is left open where the match is weak. Size is stated for part of the rows, as once, few or many counts, or as a class when the clone is expanded.

D gene | J gene | clone size | V gene | CDR3 protein | CDR3 DNA
TRBD2 | TRBJ2-2 | NA | TRBV9 | CASSVASGASQELFF | TGTGCCAGCAGCGTAGCTAGCGGGGCAAGCCAAGAGCTGTTTTTT
NA | TRBJ2-1 | NA | TRBV5-4 | CASSQDREQFF | TGTGCCAGCAGCCAAGATCGGGAGCAGTTCTTC
TRBD1 | TRBJ2-7 | NA | TRBV27 | CASRPGQSPYEQYF | TGTGCCAGCAGACCGGGACAGTCCCCCTACGAGCAGTACTTC
NA | TRBJ1-2 | NA | TRBV6-5 | CASSYSPTGPYGYTF | TGTGCCAGCAGTTACTCGCCCACAGGGCCCTATGGCTACACCTTC
NA | TRBJ2-7 | NA | TRBV19 | CASSNPDASSYEQYF | TGTGCCAGTAGTAATCCGGACGCGAGCTCCTACGAGCAGTACTTC
NA | TRBJ2-7 | NA | TRBV9 | CASSVGVHSYEQYF | TGTGCCAGCAGCGTAGGGGTCCACTCCTACGAGCAGTACTTC
NA | TRBJ2-5 | NA | TRBV5-1 | CASSLSIRETQYF | TGCGCCAGCAGCTTGAGCATTAGGGAGACCCAGTACTTC
TRBD1 | TRBJ1-1 | NA | TRBV9 | CASSAGQARGGAFF | TGTGCCAGCAGCGCCGGACAGGCTCGAGGGGGAGCTTTCTTT
NA | TRBJ2-1 | NA | TRBV6-4 | CASSAQADSYNEQFF | TGTGCCAGCAGTGCCCAGGCGGACTCCTACAATGAGCAGTTCTTC
NA | TRBJ2-3 | once | TRBV6-1 | CASSVGQRDTQYF | TGTGCCAGCAGTGTCGGACAGAGAGATACGCAGTATTTT
NA | TRBJ2-1 | NA | TRBV19 | CASSSRDNEQFF | TGTGCCAGTAGTAGCCGGGACAATGAGCAGTTCTTC
NA | TRBJ2-5 | few | TRBV6-5 | CASSYSPAGGGTQYF | TGTGCCAGCAGTTACTCTCCGGCCGGAGGAGGGACCCAGTACTTC
NA | TRBJ2-7 | NA | TRBV2 | CASSEAGLGYF | TGTGCCAGCAGTGAAGCCGGGTTGGGGTACTTC
NA | TRBJ1-1 | NA | TRBV29-1 | CSVVQGNTEAFF | TGCAGCGTCGTACAGGGGAACACTGAAGCTTTCTTT
NA | TRBJ2-6 | NA | TRBV9 | CASSTGPGPGANVLTF | TGTGCCAGCAGCACGGGACCCGGGCCTGGGGCCAACGTCCTGACTTTC
NA | TRBJ2-7 | NA | TRBV10-2 | CASTNRGRDPYEQYF | TGCGCCAGCACTAATCGAGGCCGGGACCCCTACGAGCAGTACTTC
TRBD1 | TRBJ1-2 | NA | TRBV6-5 | CASRIGTVGYGYTF | TGTGCCAGCAGGATTGGGACAGTAGGCTATGGCTACACCTTC
TRBD2 | TRBJ2-7 | once | TRBV7-9 | CASSHPPGLAGGSSYEQYF | TGTGCCAGCAGTCACCCTCCGGGACTAGCGGGGGGGAGCTCCTACGAGCAGTACTTC
NA | TRBJ1-1 | NA | TRBV5-1 | CASSLGRLNTEAFF | TGCGCCAGCAGCTTGGGACGGCTGAACACTGAAGCTTTCTTT
NA | TRBJ1-2 | NA | TRBV15 | CATSRDRTGYTF | TGTGCCACCAGCAGAGATCGGACTGGCTACACCTTC
TRBD2 | TRBJ2-3 | NA | TRBV7-2 | CASSLAGGPPDTQYF | TGTGCCAGCAGCCTCGCGGGGGGCCCCCCAGATACGCAGTATTTT
NA | TRBJ1-4 | once | TRBV5-6 | CASSLRSIREKLFF | TGTGCCAGCAGCTTACGGAGCATCCGCGAAAAACTGTTTTTT
NA | TRBJ2-7 | NA | TRBV9 | CASSARGAYEQYF | TGTGCCAGCAGCGCCCGGGGCGCCTACGAGCAGTACTTC
TRBD1 | TRBJ2-3 | NA | TRBV9 | CASSSRDRTTDTQYF | TGTGCCAGCAGCTCCCGGGACAGGACCACAGATACGCAGTATTTT
TRBD1 | TRBJ1-6 | NA | TRBV11-2 | CASSGQVDNSPLHF | TGTGCCAGCAGCGGACAGGTAGATAATTCACCCCTCCACTTT
TRBD1 | TRBJ1-2 | few | TRBV9 | CASSVGSRWGQGEYGYTF | TGTGCCAGCAGCGTAGGATCCCGGTGGGGACAGGGAGAATATGGCTACACCTTC
TRBD2 | TRBJ2-5 | NA | TRBV7-6 | CASSRGLAGEQETQYF | TGTGCCAGCAGCCGGGGACTAGCGGGAGAACAAGAGACCCAGTACTTC
TRBD2 | TRBJ2-7 | NA | TRBV7-2 | CASSFLAGGPDEQYF | TGTGCCAGCAGCTTTCTAGCGGGGGGGCCGGACGAGCAGTACTTC
TRBD1 | TRBJ1-4 | NA | TRBV7-9 | CASSLGGQGNEKLFF | TGTGCCAGCAGCTTAGGGGGACAGGGGAACGAAAAACTGTTTTTT
NA | TRBJ2-3 | NA | TRBV4-3 | CASSQGLGTDTQYF | TGCGCCAGCAGCCAGGGCCTGGGCACAGATACGCAGTATTTT
NA | TRBJ2-7 | NA | TRBV27 | CASSAGSSSYEQYF | TGTGCCAGCTCCGCCGGTAGTAGCTCCTACGAGCAGTACTTC
TRBD1 | TRBJ1-1 | many | TRBV11-1 | CASSPGTGNINTEAFF | TGTGCCAGCAGCCCTGGGACAGGGAACATTAACACTGAAGCTTTCTTT
NA | TRBJ1-3 | NA | TRBV28 | CASTQLRGAPGNTIYF | TGTGCCAGCACTCAGTTGAGAGGGGCTCCTGGAAACACCATATATTTT
TRBD1 | TRBJ1-1 | NA | TRBV6-5 | CASSYSGQGTEAFF | TGTGCCAGCAGTTACTCCGGACAGGGCACTGAAGCTTTCTTT
NA | TRBJ1-1 | NA | TRBV18 | CASAGDTEAFF | TGTGCCAGCGCCGGGGACACTGAAGCTTTCTTT
NA | TRBJ1-3 | NA | TRBV6-6 | CASSSRRGGSGNTIYF | TGTGCCAGCAGCTCCCGCCGGGGCGGCTCTGGAAACACCATATATTTT
NA | TRBJ1-6 | NA | TRBV6-5 | CASSYEGRGNSPLHF | TGTGCCAGCAGTTACGAAGGGAGGGGTAATTCACCCCTCCACTTT
NA | TRBJ1-2 | NA | TRBV4-3 | CASSQEPLGGEITF | TGCGCCAGCAGCCAAGAACCCCTTGGAGGGGAGATCACCTTC
NA | TRBJ2-1 | NA | TRBV7-9 | CASSLFRGGPWDEQFF | TGTGCCAGCAGCTTATTCCGCGGGGGCCCATGGGATGAGCAGTTCTTC
NA | TRBJ2-1 | NA | TRBV5-4 | CASSSLGAGGEQFF | TGTGCCAGCAGCTCACTTGGGGCCGGGGGTGAGCAGTTCTTC
NA | TRBJ2-1 | NA | TRBV7-9 | CASRLAPSYNEQFF | TGTGCCAGCCGGCTAGCCCCTTCCTACAATGAGCAGTTCTTC
TRBD1 | TRBJ1-5 | once | TRBV12-5 | CASGLSAGTGDQPQHF | TGTGCTAGTGGTTTGTCCGCCGGGACAGGGGACCAGCCCCAGCATTTT